The 22 T cell receptor beta chains reported below all come from one sample, sequenced in a study of neoadjuvant anti-PD-1 for oral cavity cancer. The data were produced by immunoSEQ multiplex PCR, yet TCRdb's version contains in-frame clones alone and is incomplete. The sample consists of around 17,000 clones, around 60% of them appearing once. The sequencing here drew on PBMCs, taken before nivolumab (anti-PD-1) treatment. The source is a person aged 35-79 years with oral cavity squamous cell carcinoma.

The chain carries TRBV6-1 and TRBJ1-1; D gene ambiguous. The CDR3 is made up of 13 amino acids. V was clipped by 2 bases and J by 6 bases, with 10 bases between them. The germline gives CDR1 MNHNS, CDR2 SASEGT. Here the CDR3 DNA reads TGTGCCAGCAGTGAATTGGGAACGTCTGAAGCTTTCTTT. Translated, it gives CASSELGTSEAFF.

The V and J genes are TRBV6-1 and TRBJ2-1; the match to TRBD2 covers 7 bases. J was trimmed by 0 bases and V by 2 bases; bases with no gene match: 1. In germline, CDR1 is MNHNS, CDR2 SASEGT. The CDR3 runs to 15 residues. The CDR3 sequence: CASSETSDSYNEQFF. For the CDR3, the DNA is TGTGCCAGCAGTGAAACTAGCGACTCCTACAATGAGCAGTTCTTC.

The rearrangement joins TRBV7-6 to TRBJ2-5, with 9 nucleotides matching TRBD2. CDR1 and CDR2 (germline): SGHVS, FNYEAQ. This CDR3 has 15 amino acids. The trim removed 3 bases at V and 5 bases at J, leaving 7 bases unmatched. The CDR3 region is CASSLIAGAGETQYF. The CDR3 nucleotides read TGTGCCAGCAGCTTGATAGCGGGAGCGGGGGAGACCCAGTACTTC.

V gene TRBV11-2 combines with J gene TRBJ1-4, with D unresolved. From germline, CDR1 is SGHAT and CDR2 FQNNGV. Trimming removed 5 bases from V and 2 bases from J, with 15 bases in between. The CDR3 runs to 16 residues. The CDR3 DNA is TGTGCCAGCAGCCTATCTGGACTAACTACTAATGAAAAACTGTTTTTT. Translating gives CASSLSGLTTNEKLFF.

CDR3 residues: CAISDGSGSSYEQYF. The CDR3 nucleotides are TGTGCCATCAGTGATGGTAGCGGGAGCTCCTACGAGCAGTACTTC. The chain employs TRBV10-3 and TRBJ2-7; TRBD2 matches 9 bases. Germline assignment: CDR1 ENHRY and CDR2 SYGVKD. This CDR3 has 15 residues. V gave up 3 bases and J gave up 0 bases; unmatched junction bases: 3.

The chain carries TRBV6-4 and TRBJ1-5; D unclear. The germline CDR1 and CDR2 sequences are MRHNA and SNTAGT. The CDR3 has 17 residues. Trimming shortened V by 6 bases and J by 1 base, and 19 bases separated the two germline ends. The DNA of the CDR3 is TGTGCCAGCAGCCACGATGGACTCCCGAGGAGCAATCAGCCCCAGCATTTT. This gives the protein CASSHDGLPRSNQPQHF.

The chain has TRBV6-5 and TRBJ2-7; TRBD1 might be the D (6 bases). Germline loops: CDR1 MNHEY, CDR2 SVGAGI. V shed 7 bases and J shed 3 bases, with 13 bases lying between them. This CDR3 has 13 residues. CDR3 nucleotides: TGTGCCAGCACCAACCGGGACAACTACGAGCAGTACTTC. It codes for CASTNRDNYEQYF.

A few counts support this clone. The rearrangement joins TRBV27 to TRBJ2-7; 10 bases fit TRBD1. The germline V gene encodes CDR1 MNHEY and CDR2 SMNVEV (reference sequence). The CDR3 contains 15 residues. V trimming: 5 bases; J trimming: 0 bases; junction bases outside the gene matches: 4. The CDR3 spells CASSPGTGASYEQYF. The CDR3 DNA sequence: TGTGCCAGCAGTCCAGGGACAGGGGCCTCCTACGAGCAGTACTTC.

The chain joins TRBV10-3 to TRBJ1-1; 9 positions match TRBD1. Germline loops: CDR1 ENHRY, CDR2 SYGVKD. After removal of 4 bases from V and 1 base from J, the junction contained 7 bases not matched to a gene. CDR3 length: 16 residues. CDR3 nucleotide sequence: TGTGCCATCAGTGGGGGGACAGGGATCGGGAACACTGAAGCTTTCTTT. Translated, it gives CAISGGTGIGNTEAFF.

The CDR3 sequence: CASSPRGHEQYF. Written as DNA, the CDR3 is TGTGCCAGCAGCCCCCGGGGTCACGAGCAGTACTTC. This chain joins TRBV5-8 and TRBJ2-7; possible D gene TRBD2, 5 bases. This CDR3 region has 12 residues. V was pared by 4 bases and J by 5 bases, with 10 bases between. The germline V gene encodes CDR1 SGHTS and CDR2 YDEGEE.

This clone was seen a few times. The V call is TRBV27, the J call TRBJ1-2, with D uncertain. CDR3 size: 12 residues. V lost 4 bases and J 6 bases, leaving 9 bases between the germline ends. Germline V gene sequence: CDR1 MNHEY, CDR2 SMNVEV (reference sequence). Here the CDR3 reads CASSSEDHGYTF. The CDR3 region has the DNA TGTGCCAGCAGTTCAGAAGATCATGGCTACACCTTC.

V and J are TRBV11-3 and TRBJ2-3, with a tentative D call TRBD1 (6 bases). Germline CDR1 reads SGHNT; CDR2 reads YENEEA. Between the trimmed V and J ends, which lost 1 base and 4 bases, there was a span of 12 bases. The CDR3 loop spans 15 amino acids. In DNA form, the CDR3 reads TGTGCCAGCAGCTTAGGGGGGCAGGGAGCAGATACGCAGTATTTT. Translation: CASSLGGQGADTQYF.

This clone was seen a handful of times. The chain is built from TRBV7-9 and TRBJ1-5; D unresolved. There are 14 residues in the CDR3. The V end was cut by 1 base, the J end by 8 bases, with 12 bases between. In germline, CDR1 is SEHNR, CDR2 FQNEAQ (reference sequence). The CDR3, as DNA: TGTGCCAGCAGCTTAGGGTCGGGCGCCGAGCCCCAGCATTTT. Residues: CASSLGSGAEPQHF.

In DNA, the CDR3 is TGTGCCAGCGACTGGGACAGGGGGGTCAATGGCTACACCTTC. It is translated as CASDWDRGVNGYTF. This chain uses TRBV6-1 with TRBJ1-2; 11 bases agree with TRBD1. Germline CDR1 reads MNHNS; CDR2 reads SASEGT. This CDR3 spans 14 amino acids. J lost 6 bases, V lost 8 bases, and 8 bases had no gene match.

The chain has TRBV5-1 and TRBJ2-7, with 9 bases identical to TRBD2. The CDR3 spans 15 residues. J gave up 2 bases and V 2 bases, and 5 bases lay outside the gene matches. Germline CDR1 SGHRS, CDR2 YFSETQ. The CDR3 nucleotides read TGCGCCAGCAGCTTTAGCGGGGGCTACACCTACGAGCAGTACTTC. Translation gives CASSFSGGYTYEQYF.

The rearrangement joins TRBV9 to TRBJ2-1; perhaps TRBD2 as D (6 bases). The CDR3 has 13 amino acids. V was shortened by 0 bases and J by 12 bases, with 13 bases between the two germline ends. Germline V CDR1 and CDR2: SGDLS, YYNGEE. The CDR3 is CASSVGDSPRQFF. As DNA, the CDR3 is TGTGCCAGCAGCGTAGGGGACTCTCCTAGGCAGTTCTTC.

The chain has TRBV5-4 and TRBJ1-1; D ambiguous. The CDR3 sequence is 14 residues long. Germline assignment: CDR1 SGHNT and CDR2 YYREEE (reference sequence). V lost 2 bases and J 2 bases, leaving 10 bases between the germline ends. The CDR3 protein is CASSFSQSNTEAFF. The CDR3 DNA sequence: TGTGCCAGCAGCTTCAGTCAGAGCAACACTGAAGCTTTCTTT.

The chain has TRBV5-6 and TRBJ2-7; D might be TRBD2 (6 bases). V was clipped by 3 bases and J by 0 bases, with 25 bases between them. Per germline, CDR1 SGHDT and CDR2 YYEEEE. This CDR3 region has 19 residues. CDR3: CASSSSRIGRDFSSYEQYF. CDR3 nucleotides: TGTGCCAGCAGCTCCTCTAGAATCGGCCGGGACTTTAGCTCCTACGAGCAGTACTTC.

The chain employs TRBV30 and TRBJ2-7, with D perhaps matching TRBD2 (5 bases). Germline loops: CDR1 GTSNPN, CDR2 SVGIG (reference sequence). V was pared by 3 bases and J by 4 bases, with 13 bases between. The CDR3 sequence is 13 residues long. In DNA form, the CDR3 reads TGTGCCTGGAGGGACGGAGGAGCGTACGAGCAGTACTTC. Translated, it gives CAWRDGGAYEQYF.

The chain uses TRBV6-5 and TRBJ2-1; 9 bases are shared with TRBD2. Germline lookup yields CDR1 MNHEY and CDR2 SVGAGI. The junction had 3 bases not matched to a gene; V was cut back by 2 bases and J by 4 bases. This CDR3 region has 15 residues. The CDR3 protein is CASSYTTSGYNEQFF. CDR3 in DNA: TGTGCCAGCAGTTACACTACTAGCGGGTACAATGAGCAGTTCTTC.

This chain uses TRBV30 with TRBJ1-2, with D uncertain. CDR1 and CDR2 (germline): GTSNPN, SVGIG (reference sequence). The CDR3 runs to 12 residues. Deletions cut 2 bases from V and 4 bases from J, with 8 bases between. The CDR3 DNA reads TGTGCCTGGAGTTCCCGGGGCTATGGCTACACCTTC. This translates into CAWSSRGYGYTF.

The V and J genes are TRBV20-1 and TRBJ1-1; D remains unclear. Germline CDR1 is DFQATT and CDR2 is SNEGSKA (reference sequence). This CDR3 has 11 residues. V dropped 5 bases and J dropped 4 bases, with 8 bases sitting between them. The CDR3 coding sequence is TGCAGTGCTGGGGAGGGCACTGAAGCTTTCTTT. This gives the protein CSAGEGTEAFF.